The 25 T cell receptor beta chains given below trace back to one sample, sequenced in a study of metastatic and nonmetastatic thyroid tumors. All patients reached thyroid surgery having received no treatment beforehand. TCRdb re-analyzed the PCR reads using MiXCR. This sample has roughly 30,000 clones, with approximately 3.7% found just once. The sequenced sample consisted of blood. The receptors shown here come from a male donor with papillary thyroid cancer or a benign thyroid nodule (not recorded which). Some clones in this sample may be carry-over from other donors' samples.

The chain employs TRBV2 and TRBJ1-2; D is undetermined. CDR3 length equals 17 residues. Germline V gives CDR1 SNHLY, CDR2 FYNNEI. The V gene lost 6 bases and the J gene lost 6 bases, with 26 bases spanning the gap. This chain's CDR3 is CASRLGAWVTFVNGYTF. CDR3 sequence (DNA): TGTGCCAGCAGACTTGGAGCTTGGGTGACCTTCGTGAATGGCTACACCTTC.

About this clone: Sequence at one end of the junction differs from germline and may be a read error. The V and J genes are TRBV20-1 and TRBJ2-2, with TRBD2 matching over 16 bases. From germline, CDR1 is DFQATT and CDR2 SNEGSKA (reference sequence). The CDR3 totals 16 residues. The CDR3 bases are TGCAGTGCTACGGGACTAGCGGGAGGGGACACCGGGGAGCGGTTTTTT. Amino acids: CSATGLAGGDTGERFF.

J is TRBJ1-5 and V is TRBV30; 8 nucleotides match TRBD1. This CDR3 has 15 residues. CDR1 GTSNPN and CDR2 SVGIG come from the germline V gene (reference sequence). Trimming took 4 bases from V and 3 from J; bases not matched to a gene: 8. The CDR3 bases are TGTGCCTGGACTCTGCGACAGGGGCCCAATCAGCCCCAGCATTTT. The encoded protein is CAWTLRQGPNQPQHF.

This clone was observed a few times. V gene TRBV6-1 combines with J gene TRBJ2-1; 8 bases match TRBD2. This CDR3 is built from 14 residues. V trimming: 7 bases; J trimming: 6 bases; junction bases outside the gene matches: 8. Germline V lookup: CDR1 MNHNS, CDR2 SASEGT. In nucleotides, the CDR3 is TGTGCCAGCAAACCGGGACTAGAAGTCAATGAGCAGTTCTTC. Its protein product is CASKPGLEVNEQFF.

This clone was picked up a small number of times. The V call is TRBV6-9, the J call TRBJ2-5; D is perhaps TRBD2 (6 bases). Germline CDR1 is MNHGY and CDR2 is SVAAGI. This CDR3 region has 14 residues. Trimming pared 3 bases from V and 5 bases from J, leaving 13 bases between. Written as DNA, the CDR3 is TGTGCCAGCAGTTACGGGGGAGGCGTCGAGACCCAGTACTTC. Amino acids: CASSYGGGVETQYF.

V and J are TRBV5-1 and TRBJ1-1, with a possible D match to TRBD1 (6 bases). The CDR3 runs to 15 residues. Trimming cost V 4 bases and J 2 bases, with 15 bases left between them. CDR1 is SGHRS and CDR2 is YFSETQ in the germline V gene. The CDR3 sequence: CASSPNGGGNTEAFF. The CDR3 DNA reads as TGCGCCAGCAGCCCCAATGGTGGGGGCAACACTGAAGCTTTCTTT. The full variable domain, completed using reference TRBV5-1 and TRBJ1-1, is KAGVTQTPRYLIKTRGQQVTLSCSPISGHRSVSWYQQTPGQGLQFLFEYFSETQRNKGNFPGRFSGRQFSNSRSEMNVSTLELGDSALYLCASSPNGGGNTEAFFGQGTRLTVV.

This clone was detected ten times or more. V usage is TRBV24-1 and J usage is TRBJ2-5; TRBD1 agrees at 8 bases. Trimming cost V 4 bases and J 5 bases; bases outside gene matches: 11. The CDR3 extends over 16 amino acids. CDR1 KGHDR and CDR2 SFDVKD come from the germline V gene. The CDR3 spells CATSEVDRVRGETQYF. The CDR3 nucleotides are TGTGCCACCAGTGAAGTGGACAGGGTGAGAGGGGAGACCCAGTACTTC.

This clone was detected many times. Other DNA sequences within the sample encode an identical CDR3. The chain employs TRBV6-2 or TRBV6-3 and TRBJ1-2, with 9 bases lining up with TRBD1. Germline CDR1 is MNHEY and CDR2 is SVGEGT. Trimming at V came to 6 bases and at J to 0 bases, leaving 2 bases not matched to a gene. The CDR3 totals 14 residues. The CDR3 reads CASRDRGANYGYTF. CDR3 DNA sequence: TGTGCCAGCAGAGACAGGGGGGCTAACTATGGCTACACCTTC.

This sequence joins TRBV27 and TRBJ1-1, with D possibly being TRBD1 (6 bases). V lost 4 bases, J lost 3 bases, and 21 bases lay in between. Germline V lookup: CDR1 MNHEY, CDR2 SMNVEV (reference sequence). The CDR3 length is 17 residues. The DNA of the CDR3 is TGTGCCAGCAGTTCACGAAACAGGGCCGGAGGGTACACTGAAGCTTTCTTT. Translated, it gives CASSSRNRAGGYTEAFF.

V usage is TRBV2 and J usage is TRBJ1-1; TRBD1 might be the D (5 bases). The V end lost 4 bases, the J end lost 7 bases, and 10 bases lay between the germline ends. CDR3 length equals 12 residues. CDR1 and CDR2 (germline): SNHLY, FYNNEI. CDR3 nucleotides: TGTGCCAGCAGTGTGGGGGAGGTTGAAGCTTTCTTT. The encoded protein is CASSVGEVEAFF.

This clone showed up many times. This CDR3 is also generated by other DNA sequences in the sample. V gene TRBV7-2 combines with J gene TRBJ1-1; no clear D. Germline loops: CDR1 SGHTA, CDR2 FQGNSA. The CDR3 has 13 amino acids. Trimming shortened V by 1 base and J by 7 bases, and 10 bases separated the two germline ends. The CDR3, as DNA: TGTGCCAGCAGCTTAGACCCCCGGAGTGAAGCTTTCTTT. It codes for CASSLDPRSEAFF.

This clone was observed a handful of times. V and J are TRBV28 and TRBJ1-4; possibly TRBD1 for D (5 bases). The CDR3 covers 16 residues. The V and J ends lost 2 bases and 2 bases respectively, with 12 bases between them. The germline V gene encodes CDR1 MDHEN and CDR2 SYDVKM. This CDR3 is CASSLAGVGTNEKLFF. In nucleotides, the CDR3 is TGTGCCAGCAGTTTAGCGGGGGTAGGCACTAATGAAAAACTGTTTTTT.

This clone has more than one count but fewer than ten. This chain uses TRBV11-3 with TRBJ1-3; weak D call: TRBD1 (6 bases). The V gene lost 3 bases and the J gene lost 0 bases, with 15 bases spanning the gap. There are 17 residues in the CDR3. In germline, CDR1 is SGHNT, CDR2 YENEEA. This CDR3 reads CASSLDSYSLSGNTIYF. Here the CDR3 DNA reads TGTGCCAGCAGCTTGGACAGTTACAGCCTCTCTGGAAACACCATATATTTT.

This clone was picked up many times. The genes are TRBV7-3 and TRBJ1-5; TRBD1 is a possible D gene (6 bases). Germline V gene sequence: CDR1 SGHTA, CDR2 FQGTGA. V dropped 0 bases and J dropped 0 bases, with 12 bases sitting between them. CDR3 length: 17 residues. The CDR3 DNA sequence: TGTGCCAGCAGCTTAACCCCGGGGGGGCATAGCAATCAGCCCCAGCATTTT. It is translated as CASSLTPGGHSNQPQHF.

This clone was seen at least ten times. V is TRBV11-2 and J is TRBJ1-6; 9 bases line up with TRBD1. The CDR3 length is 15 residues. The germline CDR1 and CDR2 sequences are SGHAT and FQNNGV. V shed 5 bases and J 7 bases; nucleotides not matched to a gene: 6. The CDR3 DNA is TGTGCCAGCAGCCATACCGGGACAGGGAATTCACCCCTCCACTTT. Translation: CASSHTGTGNSPLHF.

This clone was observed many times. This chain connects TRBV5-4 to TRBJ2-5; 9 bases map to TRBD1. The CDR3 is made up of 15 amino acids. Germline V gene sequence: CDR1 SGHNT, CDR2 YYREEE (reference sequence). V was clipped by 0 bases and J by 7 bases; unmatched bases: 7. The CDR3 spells CASSLVGQGGSTQYF. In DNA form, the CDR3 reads TGTGCCAGCAGCTTGGTGGGACAGGGCGGGTCGACCCAGTACTTC.

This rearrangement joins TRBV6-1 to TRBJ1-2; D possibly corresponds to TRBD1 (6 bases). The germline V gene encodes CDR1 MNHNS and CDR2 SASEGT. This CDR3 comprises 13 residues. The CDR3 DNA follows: TGTTCCGTCCAGACAGGCCCGTCCGATGGCTACACCTTC. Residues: CSVQTGPSDGYTF.

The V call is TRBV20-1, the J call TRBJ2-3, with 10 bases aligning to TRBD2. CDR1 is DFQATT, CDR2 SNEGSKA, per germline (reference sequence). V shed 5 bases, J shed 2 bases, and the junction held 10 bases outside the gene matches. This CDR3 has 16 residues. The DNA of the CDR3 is TGCAGTGCTGGGTCCCCAGCGGGAGGGACCACAGATACGCAGTATTTT. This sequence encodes CSAGSPAGGTTDTQYF.

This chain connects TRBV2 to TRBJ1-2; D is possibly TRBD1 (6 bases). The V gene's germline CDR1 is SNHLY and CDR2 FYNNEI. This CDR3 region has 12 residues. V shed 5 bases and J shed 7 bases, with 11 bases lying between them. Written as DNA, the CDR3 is TGTGCCAGCAGTACCGGGGGCCCTGGCTACACCTTC. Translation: CASSTGGPGYTF. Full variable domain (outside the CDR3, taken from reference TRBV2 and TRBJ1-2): EPEVTQTPSHQVTQMGQEVILRCVPISNHLYFYWYRQILGQKVEFLVSFYNNEISEKSEIFDDQFSVERPDGSNFTLKIRSTKLEDSAMYFCASSTGGPGYTFGSGTRLTVV.

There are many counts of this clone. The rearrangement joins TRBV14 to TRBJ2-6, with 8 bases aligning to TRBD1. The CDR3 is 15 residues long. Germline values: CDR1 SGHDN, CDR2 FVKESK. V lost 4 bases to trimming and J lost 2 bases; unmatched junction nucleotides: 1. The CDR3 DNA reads TGTGCCAGCAGCCCAGGGGGCACTGGGGCCAACGTCCTGACTTTC. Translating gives CASSPGGTGANVLTF.

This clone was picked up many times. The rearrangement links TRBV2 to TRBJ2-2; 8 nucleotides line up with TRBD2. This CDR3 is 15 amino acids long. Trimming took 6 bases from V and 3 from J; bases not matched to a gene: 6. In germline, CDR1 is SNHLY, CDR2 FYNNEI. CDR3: CASSGTSGYTGELFF. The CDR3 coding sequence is TGTGCCAGCAGCGGCACTAGCGGCTACACCGGGGAGCTGTTTTTT.

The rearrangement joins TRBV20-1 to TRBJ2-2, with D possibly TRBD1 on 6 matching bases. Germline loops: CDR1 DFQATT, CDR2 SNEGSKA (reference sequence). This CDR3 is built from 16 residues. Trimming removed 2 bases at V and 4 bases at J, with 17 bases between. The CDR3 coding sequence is TGCAGTGCTAGATTCCCATATGGGGGCGGCACCGGGGAGCTGTTTTTT. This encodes CSARFPYGGGTGELFF.

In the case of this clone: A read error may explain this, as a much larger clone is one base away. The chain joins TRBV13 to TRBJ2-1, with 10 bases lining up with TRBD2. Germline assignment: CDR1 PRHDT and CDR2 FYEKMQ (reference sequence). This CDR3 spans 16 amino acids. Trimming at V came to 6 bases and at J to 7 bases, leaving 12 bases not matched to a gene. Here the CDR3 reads CASRLSGRANLNEQFF. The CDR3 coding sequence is TGTGCCAGCAGGCTCAGCGGGAGGGCCAACCTGAATGAGCAGTTCTTC.

CDR3 in amino acids: CASDSVEGSYEQYF. The CDR3 DNA reads as TGTGCCAGCGATTCCGTCGAGGGCTCCTACGAGCAGTACTTC. The chain combines TRBV6-5 with TRBJ2-7; TRBD2 is a possible D gene (5 bases). Trimming removed 8 bases from V and 0 bases from J, with 14 bases in between. The CDR3 covers 14 residues. Germline-derived CDR1 and CDR2 are MNHEY and SVGAGI.

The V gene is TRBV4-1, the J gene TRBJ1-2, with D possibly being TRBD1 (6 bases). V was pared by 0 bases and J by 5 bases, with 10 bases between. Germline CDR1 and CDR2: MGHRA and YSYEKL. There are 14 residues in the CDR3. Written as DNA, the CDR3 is TGCGCCAGCAGCCAAGATGGACAGTTATATGGCTACACCTTC. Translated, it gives CASSQDGQLYGYTF.